The 10 T cell receptor beta chains listed next were all sequenced from one sample in a study of cytomegalovirus exposure and HLA in healthy donors. The PCR used 60 Vbeta and 13 Jbeta primers. Assay used: immunoSEQ multiplex PCR; TCRdb lists only in-frame clones, some missing. The sample has tens of thousands of clones, 80% to 90% seen once; the top ten hold 12%. The sequenced sample consisted of PBMCs. These receptors came from a woman between 25 and 40 years old in good health and CMV-seropositive.

The V gene is TRBV27, the J gene TRBJ2-7; 9 bases map to TRBD1. This CDR3 is 13 amino acids long. The germline V gene encodes CDR1 MNHEY and CDR2 SMNVEV (reference sequence). With V trimmed by 7 bases and J by 7 bases, 8 bases remained unmatched. CDR3: CASTGTGLLEQYF. CDR3 in DNA: TGTGCCAGCACCGGGACAGGGCTTTTGGAGCAGTACTTC.

The count of this clone is one. This chain connects TRBV11-2 to TRBJ1-5; 7 nucleotides align to TRBD1. This CDR3 spans 14 amino acids. Germline V gene lookup returns CDR1 SGHAT and CDR2 FQNNGV. V shed 6 bases, J shed 4 bases, and the junction held 6 bases outside the gene matches. Here the CDR3 reads CASSSWDRNQPQHF. In DNA form, the CDR3 reads TGTGCCAGCAGTTCTTGGGACAGAAATCAGCCCCAGCATTTT.

Notes on this clone: Other DNA sequences in this sample translate to the same CDR3. V gene TRBV19 combines with J gene TRBJ1-5, with D unclear. Germline V gene data show CDR1 as LNHDA and CDR2 as SQIVND (reference sequence). V was shortened by 7 bases and J by 5 bases, with 18 bases between the two germline ends. The CDR3 consists of 15 residues. The CDR3: CASKAGGFEDQPQHF. Written as DNA, the CDR3 is TGTGCCAGTAAGGCTGGCGGGTTTGAGGATCAGCCCCAGCATTTT.

CDR3 in amino acids: CASSIGPGQGREKLFF. The CDR3, as DNA: TGTGCCAGTAGTATCGGACCGGGACAGGGGAGAGAAAAACTGTTTTTT. The chain recombines TRBV19 with TRBJ1-4; 10 bases are a match to TRBD1. This CDR3 is 16 amino acids long. Per germline, CDR1 LNHDA and CDR2 SQIVND (reference sequence). V lost 3 bases to trimming and J lost 8 bases; unmatched junction nucleotides: 9.

This clone was observed a single time. J is TRBJ2-5 and V is TRBV4-2, with 7 bases that match TRBD2. From germline, CDR1 is LGHNA and CDR2 YNFKEQ. Germline trimming cut 4 bases from V and 5 bases from J; bases unmatched to any gene: 7. This CDR3 comprises 14 residues. The CDR3 loop reads CASSRGGLQETQYF. Written as DNA, the CDR3 is TGTGCCAGCAGCCGGGGGGGACTGCAGGAGACCCAGTACTTC.

The chain employs TRBV28 and TRBJ1-1, with D hard to call. The germline V and J ends were trimmed by 5 bases and 2 bases, with 27 bases remaining between them. The germline V gene has CDR1 MDHEN and CDR2 SYDVKM. This CDR3 has 19 amino acids. The CDR3 here is CASSPRLGPGAADNTEAFF. CDR3 coding DNA: TGTGCCAGCAGTCCCCGATTGGGTCCCGGCGCGGCAGATAACACTGAAGCTTTCTTT.

The CDR3 DNA is TGTGCCAGCAGCGTAGGGCAGGGTCAGCCCCAGCATTTT. It codes for CASSVGQGQPQHF. This sequence joins TRBV9 and TRBJ1-5; weak D call: TRBD1 (5 bases). Germline V gene sequence: CDR1 SGDLS, CDR2 YYNGEE. The length of the CDR3 is 13 residues. Trimming cost V 0 bases and J 6 bases, with 7 bases left between them.

The gene calls are TRBV19 and TRBJ1-4; D is undetermined. The length of the CDR3 is 15 residues. Germline-derived CDR1 and CDR2 are LNHDA and SQIVND (reference sequence). The V end lost 5 bases, the J end lost 8 bases, and 18 bases lay between the germline ends. CDR3 sequence (DNA): TGTGCCAGTAGTTCGCTGGAGGGAGAGACAGAAAAACTGTTTTTT. As protein: CASSSLEGETEKLFF. The whole variable domain, filled in from reference TRBV19 and TRBJ1-4, reads DGGITQSPKYLFRKEGQNVTLSCEQNLNHDAMYWYRQDPGQGLRLIYYSQIVNDFQKGDIAEGYSVSREKKESFPLTVTSAQKNPTAFYLCASSSLEGETEKLFFGSGTQLSVL.

The V and J genes are TRBV30 and TRBJ2-1, with TRBD1 identical over 7 bases. This CDR3 is built from 14 residues. J was trimmed by 7 bases and V by 0 bases; bases with no gene match: 6. CDR1 and CDR2 from the germline V gene are GTSNPN and SVGIG (reference sequence). The CDR3 bases are TGTGCCTGGAGTGTACAACAGGGGAAGAATGAGCAGTTCTTC. As protein: CAWSVQQGKNEQFF.

The chain's CDR3 is CATCPGTGSYEQYF. CDR3 bases: TGTGCCACCTGTCCCGGGACAGGGTCCTACGAGCAGTACTTC. The rearrangement links TRBV19 to TRBJ2-7; 9 nucleotides line up with TRBD1. The CDR3 sequence is 14 residues long. The germline V gene has CDR1 LNHDA and CDR2 SQIVND (reference sequence). J was trimmed by 1 base and V by 10 bases; bases with no gene match: 8.